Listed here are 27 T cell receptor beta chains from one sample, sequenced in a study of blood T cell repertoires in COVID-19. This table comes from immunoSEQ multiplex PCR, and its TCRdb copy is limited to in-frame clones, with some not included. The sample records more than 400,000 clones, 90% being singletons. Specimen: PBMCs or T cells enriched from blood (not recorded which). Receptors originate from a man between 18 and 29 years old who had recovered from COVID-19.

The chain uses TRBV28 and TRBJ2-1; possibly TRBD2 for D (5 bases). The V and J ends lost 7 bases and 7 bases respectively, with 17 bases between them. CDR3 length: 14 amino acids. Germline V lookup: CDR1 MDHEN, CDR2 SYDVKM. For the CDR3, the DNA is TGTGCCAGCACTGCACAGTCCCGGGGTAATGAGCAGTTCTTC. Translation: CASTAQSRGNEQFF.

CDR3 sequence (DNA): TGTGCCAGCAGCTCCTACAGGGAATTTCCCTACGAGCAGTACTTC. Protein: CASSSYREFPYEQYF. The chain employs TRBV11-2 and TRBJ2-7; possibly TRBD1 for D (6 bases). Germline V lookup: CDR1 SGHAT, CDR2 FQNNGV. The CDR3 extends over 15 amino acids. Deletions cut 4 bases from V and 2 bases from J, with 15 bases between.

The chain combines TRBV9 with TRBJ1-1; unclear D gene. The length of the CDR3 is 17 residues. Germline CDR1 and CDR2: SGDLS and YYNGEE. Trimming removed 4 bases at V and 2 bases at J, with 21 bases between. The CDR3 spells CASSPGMEGSANTEAFF. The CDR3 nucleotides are TGTGCCAGCAGCCCGGGGATGGAGGGTTCGGCCAACACTGAAGCTTTCTTT. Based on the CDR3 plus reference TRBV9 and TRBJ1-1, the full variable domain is DSGVTQTPKHLITATGQRVTLRCSPRSGDLSVYWYQQSLDQGLQFLIQYYNGEERAKGNILERFSAQQFPDLHSELNLSSLELGDSALYFCASSPGMEGSANTEAFFGQGTRLTVV.

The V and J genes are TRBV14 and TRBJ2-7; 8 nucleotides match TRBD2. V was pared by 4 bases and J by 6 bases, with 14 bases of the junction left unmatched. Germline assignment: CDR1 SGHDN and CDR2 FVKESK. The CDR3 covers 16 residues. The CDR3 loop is CASSPLDGRAFSEQYF. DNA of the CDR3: TGTGCCAGCAGCCCCTTGGACGGGAGGGCCTTCTCCGAGCAGTACTTC.

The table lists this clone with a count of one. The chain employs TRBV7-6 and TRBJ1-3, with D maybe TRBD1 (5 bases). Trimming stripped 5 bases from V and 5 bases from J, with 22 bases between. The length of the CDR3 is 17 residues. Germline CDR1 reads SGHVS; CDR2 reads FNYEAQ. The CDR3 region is CASSAGRSHPGRNTIYF. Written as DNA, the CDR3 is TGTGCCAGCAGCGCGGGACGCAGCCACCCCGGGAGAAACACCATATATTTT.

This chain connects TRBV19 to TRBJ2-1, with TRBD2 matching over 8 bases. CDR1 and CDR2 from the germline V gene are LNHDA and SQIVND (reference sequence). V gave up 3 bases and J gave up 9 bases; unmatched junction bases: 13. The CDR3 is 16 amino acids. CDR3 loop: CASSIGSTSGHVEQFF. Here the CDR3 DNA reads TGTGCCAGTAGTATTGGAAGCACTAGCGGCCACGTTGAGCAGTTCTTC.

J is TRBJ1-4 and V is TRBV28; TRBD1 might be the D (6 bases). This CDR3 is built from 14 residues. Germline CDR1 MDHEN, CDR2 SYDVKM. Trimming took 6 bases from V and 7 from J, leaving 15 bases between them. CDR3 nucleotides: TGTGCCAGCAGGGTTGGGGGGGGCGGTGAAAAACTGTTTTTT. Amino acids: CASRVGGGGEKLFF. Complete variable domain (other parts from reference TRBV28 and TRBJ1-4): DVKVTQSSRYLVKRTGEKVFLECVQDMDHENMFWYRQDPGLGLRLIYFSYDVKMKEKGDIPEGYSVSREKKERFSLILESASTNQTSMYLCASRVGGGGEKLFFGSGTQLSVL.

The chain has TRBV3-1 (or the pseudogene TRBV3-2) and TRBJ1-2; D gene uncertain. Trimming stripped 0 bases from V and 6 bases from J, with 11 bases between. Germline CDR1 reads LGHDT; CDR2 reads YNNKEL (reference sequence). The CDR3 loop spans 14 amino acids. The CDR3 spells CASSQDPFVDGYTF. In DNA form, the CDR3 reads TGTGCCAGCAGCCAAGATCCGTTCGTAGATGGCTACACCTTC.

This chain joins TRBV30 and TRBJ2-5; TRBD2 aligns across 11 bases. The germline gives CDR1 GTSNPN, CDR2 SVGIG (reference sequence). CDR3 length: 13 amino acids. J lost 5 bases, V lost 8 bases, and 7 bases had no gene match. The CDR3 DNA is TGTGCCCTTACTAGCGGGAGATCGGAGACCCAGTACTTC. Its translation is CALTSGRSETQYF.

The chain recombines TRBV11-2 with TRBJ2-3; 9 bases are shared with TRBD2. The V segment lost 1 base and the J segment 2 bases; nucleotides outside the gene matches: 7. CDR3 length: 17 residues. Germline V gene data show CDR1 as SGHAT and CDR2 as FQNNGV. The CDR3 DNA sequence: TGTGCCAGCAGCTTAGTCGGGACTAGCATACCCACAGATACGCAGTATTTT. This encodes CASSLVGTSIPTDTQYF.

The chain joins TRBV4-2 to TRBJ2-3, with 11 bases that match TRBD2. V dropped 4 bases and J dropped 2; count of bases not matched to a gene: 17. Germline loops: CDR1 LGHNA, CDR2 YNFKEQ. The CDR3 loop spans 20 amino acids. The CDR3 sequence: CASSREILAGVVGSTDTQYF. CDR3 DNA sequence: TGTGCCAGCAGCCGGGAGATACTAGCGGGAGTAGTTGGGTCCACAGATACGCAGTATTTT.

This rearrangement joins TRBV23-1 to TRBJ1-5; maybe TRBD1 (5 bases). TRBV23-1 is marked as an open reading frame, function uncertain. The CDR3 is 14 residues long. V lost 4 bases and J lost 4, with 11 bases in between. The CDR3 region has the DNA TGCGCCAGCAGTCGGGCCGGGGGTAATCAGCCCCAGCATTTT. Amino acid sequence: CASSRAGGNQPQHF.

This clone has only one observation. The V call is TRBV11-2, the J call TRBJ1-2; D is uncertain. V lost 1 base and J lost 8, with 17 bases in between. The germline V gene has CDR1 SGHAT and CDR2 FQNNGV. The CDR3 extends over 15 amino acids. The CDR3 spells CASSLGFVSQTGYTF. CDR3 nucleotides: TGTGCCAGCAGCTTAGGTTTCGTTTCACAGACCGGCTACACCTTC.

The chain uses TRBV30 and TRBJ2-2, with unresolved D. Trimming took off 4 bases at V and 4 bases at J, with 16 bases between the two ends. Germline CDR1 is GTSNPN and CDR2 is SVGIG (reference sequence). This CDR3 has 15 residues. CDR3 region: CAWIPSASGTGELFF. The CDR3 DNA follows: TGTGCCTGGATCCCCTCTGCCTCGGGCACCGGGGAGCTGTTTTTT.

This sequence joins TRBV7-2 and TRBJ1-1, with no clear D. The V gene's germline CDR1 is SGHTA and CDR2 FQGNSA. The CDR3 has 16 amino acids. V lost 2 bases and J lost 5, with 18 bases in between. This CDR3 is CASSLRSERTGTEAFF. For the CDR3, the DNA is TGTGCCAGCAGCTTAAGGTCAGAAAGAACGGGGACTGAAGCTTTCTTT.

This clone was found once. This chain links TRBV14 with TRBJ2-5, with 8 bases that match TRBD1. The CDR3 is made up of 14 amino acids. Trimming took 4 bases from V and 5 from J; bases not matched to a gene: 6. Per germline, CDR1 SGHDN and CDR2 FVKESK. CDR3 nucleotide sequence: TGTGCCAGCAGCCCCCGGACAGGGTCCGAGACCCAGTACTTC. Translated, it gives CASSPRTGSETQYF.

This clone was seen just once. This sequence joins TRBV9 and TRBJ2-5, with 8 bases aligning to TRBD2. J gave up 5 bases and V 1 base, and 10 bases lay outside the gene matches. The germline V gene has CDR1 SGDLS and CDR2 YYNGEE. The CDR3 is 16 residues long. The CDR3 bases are TGTGCCAGCAGCGTATCCCCGGGAGGGCCTGGGGAGACCCAGTACTTC. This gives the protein CASSVSPGGPGETQYF. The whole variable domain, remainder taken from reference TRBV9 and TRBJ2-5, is DSGVTQTPKHLITATGQRVTLRCSPRSGDLSVYWYQQSLDQGLQFLIQYYNGEERAKGNILERFSAQQFPDLHSELNLSSLELGDSALYFCASSVSPGGPGETQYFGPGTRLLVL.

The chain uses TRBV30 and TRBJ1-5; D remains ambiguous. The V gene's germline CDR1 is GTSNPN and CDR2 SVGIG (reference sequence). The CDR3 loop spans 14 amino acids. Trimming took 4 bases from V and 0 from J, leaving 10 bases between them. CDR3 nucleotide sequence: TGTGCCTGGACCCAACGAGGTAGCAATCAGCCCCAGCATTTT. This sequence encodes CAWTQRGSNQPQHF.

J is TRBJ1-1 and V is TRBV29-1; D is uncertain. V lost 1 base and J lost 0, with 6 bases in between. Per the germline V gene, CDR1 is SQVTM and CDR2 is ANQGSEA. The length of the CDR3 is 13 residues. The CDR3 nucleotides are TGCAGCGTTGAAGTTCAATTGAACACTGAAGCTTTCTTT. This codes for CSVEVQLNTEAFF.

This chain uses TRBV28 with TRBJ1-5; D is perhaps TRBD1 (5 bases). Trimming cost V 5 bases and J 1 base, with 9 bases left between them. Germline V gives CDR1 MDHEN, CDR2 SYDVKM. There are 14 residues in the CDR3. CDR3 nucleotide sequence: TGTGCCAGCAGTAGGGGAGGGAGCAATCAGCCCCAGCATTTT. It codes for CASSRGGSNQPQHF.

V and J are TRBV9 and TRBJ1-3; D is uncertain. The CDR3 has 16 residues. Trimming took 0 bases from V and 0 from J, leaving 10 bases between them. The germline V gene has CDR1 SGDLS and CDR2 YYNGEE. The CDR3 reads CASSVEWRASGNTIYF. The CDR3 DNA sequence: TGTGCCAGCAGCGTAGAATGGCGGGCCTCTGGAAACACCATATATTTT.

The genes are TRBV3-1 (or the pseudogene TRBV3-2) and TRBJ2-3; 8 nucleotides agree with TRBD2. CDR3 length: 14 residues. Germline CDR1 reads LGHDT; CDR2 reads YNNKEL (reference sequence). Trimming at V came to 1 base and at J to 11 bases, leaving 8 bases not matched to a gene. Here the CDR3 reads CASSQGYSGVGQYF. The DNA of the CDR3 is TGTGCCAGCAGCCAAGGCTATAGCGGGGTCGGGCAGTATTTT.

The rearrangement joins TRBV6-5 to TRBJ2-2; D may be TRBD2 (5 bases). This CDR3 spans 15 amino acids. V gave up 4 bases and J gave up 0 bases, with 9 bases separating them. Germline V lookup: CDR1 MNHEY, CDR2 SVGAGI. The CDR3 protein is CASSFRGTNTGELFF. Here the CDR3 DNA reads TGTGCCAGCAGTTTTAGAGGGACGAACACCGGGGAGCTGTTTTTT.

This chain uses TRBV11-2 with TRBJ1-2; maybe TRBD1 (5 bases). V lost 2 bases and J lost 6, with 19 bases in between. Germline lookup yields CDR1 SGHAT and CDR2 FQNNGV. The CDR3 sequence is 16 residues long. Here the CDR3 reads CASSLLWLEGRDGYTF. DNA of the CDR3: TGTGCCAGCAGCTTACTTTGGCTCGAGGGGAGGGATGGCTACACCTTC.

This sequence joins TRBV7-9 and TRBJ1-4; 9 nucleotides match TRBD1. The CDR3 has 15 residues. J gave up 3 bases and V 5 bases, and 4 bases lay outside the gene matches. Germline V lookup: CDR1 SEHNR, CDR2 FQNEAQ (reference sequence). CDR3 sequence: CASSKQGAANEKLFF. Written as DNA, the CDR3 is TGTGCCAGCAGCAAACAGGGGGCCGCTAATGAAAAACTGTTTTTT.

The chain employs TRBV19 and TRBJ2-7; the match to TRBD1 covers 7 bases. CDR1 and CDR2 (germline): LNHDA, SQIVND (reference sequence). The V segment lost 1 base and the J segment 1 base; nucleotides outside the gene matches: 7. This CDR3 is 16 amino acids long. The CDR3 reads CASSIVGTALSYEQYF. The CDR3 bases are TGTGCCAGTAGTATAGTCGGGACAGCTTTGTCCTACGAGCAGTACTTC.

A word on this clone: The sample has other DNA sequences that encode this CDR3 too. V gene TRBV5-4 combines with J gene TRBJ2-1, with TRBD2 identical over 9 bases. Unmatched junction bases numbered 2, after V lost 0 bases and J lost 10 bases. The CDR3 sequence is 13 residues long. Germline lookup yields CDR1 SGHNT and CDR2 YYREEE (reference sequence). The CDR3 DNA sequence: TGTGCCAGCAGCTTGGCGAGCGGGGGGGAGCAGTTCTTC. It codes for CASSLASGGEQFF. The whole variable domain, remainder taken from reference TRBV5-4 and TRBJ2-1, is ETGVTQSPTHLIKTRGQQVTLRCSSQSGHNTVSWYQQALGQGPQFIFQYYREEENGRGNFPPRFSGLQFPNYSSELNVNALELDDSALYLCASSLASGGEQFFGPGTRLTVL.